The 22 T cell receptor beta chains below all came from one sample that was sequenced in a study of blood T cell repertoires in COVID-19. Libraries were prepared by immunoSEQ multiplex PCR; TCRdb keeps only in-frame clonotypes and omits some of them. The table records approximately 250,000 clones, roughly 88% of them present only once. Sequencing was performed on PBMCs or T cells enriched from blood (not recorded which). The receptors were sampled from a woman in her thirties or forties who had been exposed to COVID-19.

The DNA of the CDR3 is TGTGCCAGCAGTTTATACCCCAGACAGGCCCAGCAGAGTTTCTTT. It yields the protein CASSLYPRQAQQSFF. V gene TRBV27 combines with J gene TRBJ1-1; TRBD1 is a possible D gene (6 bases). The V gene lost 1 base and the J gene lost 13 bases, with 22 bases spanning the gap. The CDR3 totals 15 residues. Germline CDR1 reads MNHEY; CDR2 reads SMNVEV (reference sequence).

The chain is built from TRBV7-2 and TRBJ1-2, with D perhaps matching TRBD1 (6 bases). The CDR3 spans 13 residues. Germline V lookup: CDR1 SGHTA, CDR2 FQGNSA. The V end was cut by 6 bases, the J end by 7 bases, with 15 bases between. In DNA, the CDR3 is TGTGCCAGCAGTAACAGGGCCCTAAGTGGCTACACCTTC. It yields the protein CASSNRALSGYTF.

V gene TRBV7-2 combines with J gene TRBJ2-2; 9 nucleotides align to TRBD2. Losses at the gene ends were 4 bases for V and 5 bases for J; bases not matched to a gene: 5. Germline-derived CDR1 and CDR2 are SGHTA and FQGNSA. CDR3 length: 15 residues. CDR3 residues: CASSSLAGGTGELFF. Written as DNA, the CDR3 is TGTGCCAGCAGCTCCCTGGCGGGAGGGACCGGGGAGCTGTTTTTT.

The chain has TRBV30 and TRBJ1-2; no definite D call. CDR3 length: 11 amino acids. Trimming cost V 4 bases and J 8 bases, with 11 bases left between them. CDR1 and CDR2 from the germline V gene are GTSNPN and SVGIG (reference sequence). The CDR3, as DNA: TGTGCCTGGAAAGGCAACGGGGGCTACACCTTC. Protein sequence: CAWKGNGGYTF.

The gene calls are TRBV7-8 and TRBJ2-1, with D unclear. Trimming left V 5 bases short and J 2 bases short, with 7 bases between. Per the germline V gene, CDR1 is SGHVS and CDR2 is FQNEAQ. This CDR3 is built from 13 residues. CDR3 nucleotide sequence: TGTGCCAGCAGCAAAGACACCTACAATGAGCAGTTCTTC. Translated: CASSKDTYNEQFF.

V usage is TRBV10-1 and J usage is TRBJ1-1, with 11 nucleotides matching TRBD1. Per the germline V gene, CDR1 is WNHNN and CDR2 is SYGVQD (reference sequence). With V trimmed by 6 bases and J by 3 bases, 6 bases remained unmatched. The length of the CDR3 is 15 residues. This CDR3 reads CASSRDRGVDTEAFF. The CDR3 region has the DNA TGCGCCAGCAGCCGGGACAGGGGGGTCGACACTGAAGCTTTCTTT.

This clone appeared a few times. This chain connects TRBV3-1 (or the pseudogene TRBV3-2) to TRBJ1-2; 7 bases match TRBD1. This CDR3 is 12 amino acids long. The V segment lost 5 bases and the J segment 8 bases; nucleotides outside the gene matches: 5. Germline V gene lookup returns CDR1 LGHDT and CDR2 YNNKEL (reference sequence). The CDR3, as DNA: TGTGCCAGCAGCGGCCAGGGGGGAGGCTACACCTTC. This sequence encodes CASSGQGGGYTF.

The chain employs TRBV2 and TRBJ1-5; 8 positions match TRBD1. The CDR3 is 13 residues long. Germline V gene lookup returns CDR1 SNHLY and CDR2 FYNNEI. V dropped 6 bases and J dropped 5; count of bases not matched to a gene: 3. The CDR3 region has the DNA TGTGCCAGCAGAACAGGGGGGTATCAGCCCCAGCATTTT. Residues: CASRTGGYQPQHF.

This chain joins TRBV7-2 and TRBJ1-6; no clear D gene. V gave up 0 bases and J gave up 10 bases, with 13 bases separating them. This CDR3 region has 15 residues. Looked up from germline, CDR1 is SGHTA and CDR2 is FQGNSA. CDR3 DNA: TGTGCCAGCAGCTTAGCAAAGGAGGTCGGCTCACCCCTCCACTTT. It yields the protein CASSLAKEVGSPLHF.

The chain employs TRBV7-8 and TRBJ2-7, with a tentative D call TRBD1 (6 bases). Trimming left V 2 bases short and J 3 bases short, with 14 bases between. From germline, CDR1 is SGHVS and CDR2 FQNEAQ. The CDR3 spans 15 residues. The CDR3 DNA is TGTGCCAGCAGCTTACCAGAGACAGGAGGCTACGAGCAGTACGTC. Encoded protein: CASSLPETGGYEQYV.

This clone came up a few times. The CDR3 here is CASTQNLLSYEQYF. The DNA for the CDR3 is TGTGCCAGCACCCAGAACCTTCTTTCCTACGAGCAGTACTTC. This chain connects TRBV28 to TRBJ2-7; no reliable D call. V was pared by 7 bases and J by 1 base, with 14 bases between. This CDR3 is 14 amino acids long. Per the germline V gene, CDR1 is MDHEN and CDR2 is SYDVKM. Drawing the rest from reference TRBV28 and TRBJ2-7, the complete variable domain is DVKVTQSSRYLVKRTGEKVFLECVQDMDHENMFWYRQDPGLGLRLIYFSYDVKMKEKGDIPEGYSVSREKKERFSLILESASTNQTSMYLCASTQNLLSYEQYFGPGTRLTVT.

V and J are TRBV28 and TRBJ2-7, with 8 bases fitting TRBD1. In germline, CDR1 is MDHEN, CDR2 SYDVKM. V lost 5 bases, J lost 4 bases, and 10 bases stayed unmatched. The CDR3 is 15 residues long. In DNA, the CDR3 is TGTGCCAGCAGTGGCGGCGGGACAGGCCAATACGAGCAGTACTTC. It is translated as CASSGGGTGQYEQYF.

J is TRBJ2-7 and V is TRBV7-8; 8 bases match TRBD1. The germline CDR1 and CDR2 sequences are SGHVS and FQNEAQ. The ends lost 5 bases at V and 11 bases at J; junction bases unmatched: 8. The CDR3 is 12 residues long. CDR3: CASSPTLTGEYF. The CDR3 DNA reads as TGTGCCAGCAGCCCCACCTTGACAGGGGAGTACTTC.

The V call is TRBV11-2, the J call TRBJ1-5, with 7 nucleotides matching TRBD1. CDR3 length: 15 residues. CDR1 and CDR2 from the germline V gene are SGHAT and FQNNGV. J gave up 3 bases and V 0 bases, and 2 bases lay outside the gene matches. The CDR3 is CASSLEGQSNQPQHF. CDR3 DNA: TGTGCCAGCAGCTTAGAGGGACAGTCCAATCAGCCCCAGCATTTT. Drawing the rest from reference TRBV11-2 and TRBJ1-5, the complete variable domain is EAGVAQSPRYKIIEKRQSVAFWCNPISGHATLYWYQQILGQGPKLLIQFQNNGVVDDSQLPKDRFSAERLKGVDSTLKIQPAKLEDSAVYLCASSLEGQSNQPQHFGDGTRLSIL.

V gene TRBV5-7 combines with J gene TRBJ1-5; 9 bases fit TRBD1. TRBV5-7 is filed as an ORF, its function uncertain. V was clipped by 2 bases and J by 2 bases; unmatched bases: 2. The CDR3 has 15 residues. The CDR3 DNA reads as TGTGCCAGCAGCTTTAGGGACAGGGGCAATCAGCCCCAGCATTTT. It encodes CASSFRDRGNQPQHF.

The sample holds a few counts of this clone. This chain uses TRBV30 with TRBJ1-1; weak D call: TRBD1 (5 bases). Germline lookup yields CDR1 GTSNPN and CDR2 SVGIG (reference sequence). The length of the CDR3 is 11 residues. Trimming cost V 4 bases and J 6 bases, with 9 bases left between them. The CDR3: CAWNMGPEAFF. CDR3 in DNA: TGTGCCTGGAATATGGGGCCTGAAGCTTTCTTT.

The genes are TRBV28 and TRBJ1-4; 8 positions agree with TRBD1. CDR1 is MDHEN and CDR2 is SYDVKM in the germline V gene. The CDR3 runs 15 residues. J lost 9 bases, V lost 7 bases, and 13 bases had no gene match. The CDR3 DNA follows: TGTGCCAGCAACTCACCCGGGACAGGAGCCCAAAAACTGTTTTTT. This translates into CASNSPGTGAQKLFF.

The rearrangement joins TRBV7-3 to TRBJ2-7; TRBD1 aligns across 8 bases. Per the germline V gene, CDR1 is SGHTA and CDR2 is FQGTGA. The CDR3 consists of 16 residues. Unmatched junction bases numbered 11, after V lost 5 bases and J lost 2 bases. The CDR3 coding sequence is TGTGCCAGCAGCCTCCGGGCCGGGACAGGAGCCTACGAGCAGTACTTC. Translating it yields CASSLRAGTGAYEQYF.

The CDR3 coding sequence is TGTGCTAGTGGTTTATGGGACAGGGATAATCAGCCCCAGCATTTT. As protein: CASGLWDRDNQPQHF. The chain links TRBV12-5 to TRBJ1-5; 9 bases align to TRBD1. The J segment lost 4 bases and the V segment lost 3 bases, leaving 4 bases of the junction unmatched. CDR1 is LGHNT and CDR2 is FRNRAP in the germline V gene. This CDR3 spans 15 amino acids.

The table lists this clone with a count of one. The gene calls are TRBV7-2 and TRBJ2-1, with D unclear. Trimming stripped 2 bases from V and 4 bases from J, with 6 bases between. CDR1 is SGHTA and CDR2 is FQGNSA in the germline V gene. The CDR3 covers 13 residues. Written as DNA, the CDR3 is TGTGCCAGCAGCTTAATTTTATACAATGAGCAGTTCTTC. It codes for CASSLILYNEQFF.

The rearrangement links TRBV28 to TRBJ2-5; 8 bases match TRBD2. After removal of 4 bases from V and 5 bases from J, the junction contained 9 bases not matched to a gene. This CDR3 contains 15 residues. CDR1 and CDR2 (germline): MDHEN, SYDVKM. CDR3 in DNA: TGTGCCAGCAGTTCAAGCGGGGGAGGATTGGAGACCCAGTACTTC. This gives the protein CASSSSGGGLETQYF.

The rearrangement links TRBV4-1 to TRBJ1-4, with D perhaps matching TRBD1 (6 bases). Trimming removed 0 bases from V and 4 bases from J, with 21 bases in between. CDR3 length: 19 amino acids. CDR1 MGHRA and CDR2 YSYEKL come from the germline V gene. CDR3 region: CASSQDADSGSSFNEKLFF. The CDR3 DNA follows: TGCGCCAGCAGCCAAGATGCGGACAGCGGAAGTTCTTTTAATGAAAAACTGTTTTTT.